This section outlines one TCR beta chain sequence together with its context. This specimen belongs to a study of response to subunit inactivated influenza vaccine. TCRdb redid the calling of the RT-PCR reads with MiXCR, one entry per CDR3 protein. Counted here are roughly 540,000 distinct CDR3 sequences, roughly 25% occurring once; the ten biggest clones make up approximately 2.9%. The ends were cut back, 6 bases at V and 6 bases at J, with 13 bases in the middle. The CDR3 has 13 residues. Per the germline V gene, CDR1 is ENHRY and CDR2 is SYGVKD. These data were also filed under a second study, of T cells expressing NK-cell markers. That source reports: Libraries used 5'RACE template switching adding universal primer site and UMIs. Dominance of the CD3+CD56-NKG2C+ fraction by these clonotypes also held in a handful of donors.

The receptor was isolated from a man aged 45-65 years who received an inactivated influenza vaccine. V gene TRBV10-3 combines with J gene TRBJ2-3; perhaps TRBD2 as D (6 bases). The specimen comprised CD4+ T cells sorted from PBMCs, sampled roughly 13 days after vaccination. Written as DNA, the CDR3 is TGTGCCATCAGACTAGGCCTAGCGGATACGCAGTATTTT. Protein product: CAIRLGLADTQYF.